The sequence of this T cell receptor beta chain was determined in a study of blood T cell repertoires in COVID-19 (dated by TCRdb to the early 2020s). Context from the whole study: The collaborator samples originated in the United States, Italy and Spain and spanned the acute and convalescent phases of COVID-19. Subjects who had been exposed to COVID-19, were actively infected with it, or had recovered from it provided the deeply sampled blood TCRbeta repertoires that made up the dataset. The material from the prospective study consisted of cDNA or gDNA derived from T cells, B-cell-depleted T cells, or PBMCs. HLA class I and class II types, where available, came from metadata supplied by the sample provider rather than from assay-based typing. A de-identified subject ID, COVID-19 status, age in years and sex were almost always included in the sample metadata. The samples were drawn from two sources: the first 160 participants of the ongoing ImmuneRACE study, and 1,000 to 1,500 subjects contributed by 6 global collaborators. The repertoires were made available in a free public database intended to serve as a resource for research on the immune response to SARS-CoV-2. Points the paper makes about the study in general: How much clinical and demographic metadata was included differed by source and by participant, and the metadata was provided uncurated.

Comments on this clone: The specificity of this receptor is unknown. No per-base quality is available; no much larger clone lies one base away.

V is cut back by 1 base and J by 5 bases, with 17 bases in the junction unmatched. Taken from cysteine to phenylalanine, the CDR3 has 19 residues. The kept DNA is CDR3 alone, 57 bases in frame from the first base. CDR1 is given as LGHNA and CDR2 as YNFKEQ, both from the germline V gene. The immunoSEQ Assay, a bias-controlled multiplex PCR, was used to amplify TCRbeta CDR3 regions from genomic DNA. The published analysis was carried out like this. The number of nucleated cells in each sample was estimated from the amplification of reference gene primers within the assay. Sequence reads were collapsed and filtered to measure the absolute abundance of every unique TCRbeta CDR3 rearrangement. For each sample, productive Simpson clonality was calculated by taking the square root of Simpson's diversity index across productive rearrangements. TCRdb's version of the immuneACCESS table is confined to in-frame rearrangements and falls short of the full clone set. An unresolved V gene accounts for under half of the shortfall where checked; the remainder is of unknown origin. The V and J calls and clone size are taken from that table; D and trimming were inferred from the DNA. The sample table lists approximately 260,000 clones, approximately 84% of them with a count of one. Approximately 9% of the sample comes from the top ten.

Whole blood was collected in K2EDTA tubes by collaborating institutions according to the institutions' own protocols. For TCRbeta analysis, collaborators shipped samples as frozen whole blood, isolated PBMCs, or DNA extracted from either of those sample types. This receptor chain uses TRBV4-2 and TRBJ2-5, with 9 bases matching TRBD2. This sequence originates from a human donor in a cohort sampled during active COVID-19. The sequenced sample consisted of peripheral blood. Here is the DNA: TGTGCCAGCAGCCAAGTCGGCGAGCGGGGGGCAGACGGAAGGGAGACCCAGTACTTC. It encodes CASSQVGERGADGRETQYF.